This entry describes one TCR beta chain. Its antigen is undetermined. Within the sample, other DNA sequences also encode this same CDR3. These data are taken from a study of cytomegalovirus exposure and HLA in healthy donors. The PCR had 60 Vbeta and 13 Jbeta primers. Original methodology: Later work found approximately 87 million unique TCR beta chains, with 9.5 million to 11 million shared. Profiled with immunoSEQ multiplex PCR; TCRdb holds only in-frame clones, not every one. V, J and clone size are those of that table, while D and trimming were read from the DNA. The sample has almost 200,000 clones; almost 85% are singletons. Whole-study findings and limits: An analysis done earlier found most TCR beta V segments productive about 87% or about 30% of the time.

This CDR3 spans 15 amino acids. Trimming removed 3 bases from V and 4 bases from J, with 12 bases in between. Germline V gives CDR1 MNHEY, CDR2 SMNVEV (reference sequence). At the time of sampling, donors were nominally healthy, though unrecorded immune exposures were likely. The rearrangement joins TRBV27 to TRBJ2-2, with D perhaps matching TRBD1 (5 bases). Source material: PBMCs. This receptor was obtained from a woman in her fifties or sixties in good health and CMV-seronegative. The CDR3 here is CASSFGRVGTGELFF. CDR3 in DNA: TGTGCCAGCAGTTTCGGCAGGGTGGGCACCGGGGAGCTGTTTTTT.